This T cell receptor (beta chain) was profiled in a study of T cells in Graves' hyperthyroidism and ophthalmopathy. It was RNA transcripts that yielded the amplified TCR beta CDR3 regions. Initially, a first-round RT-PCR of the TCR CDR3 employed the HTBI primer set. TCRdb called the multiplex PCR reads again in MiXCR, with one record for every CDR3 protein. The sample shows about 350,000 distinct CDR3 sequences, about 15% of them seen only once. Whole-study results and caveats: Ophthalmopathy and stable hyperthyroidism were told apart by a 13 V-J model.

The table lists this clonotype with many counts. Antigen: not known. There are 15 residues in the CDR3. Germline V CDR1 and CDR2: LNHDA, SQIVND (reference sequence). V trimming: 7 bases; J trimming: 1 base; junction bases outside the gene matches: 9. Diagnosis relied on clinical symptoms, serum thyroxine and TRAb, thyroid ultrasound and orbital computed tomography. This chain connects TRBV19 to TRBJ1-2, with 7 bases matching TRBD1. The receptor was isolated from a young woman with Graves' hyperthyroidism. Source material: blood. This CDR3 is CASTPGTANNYGYTF. DNA of the CDR3: TGTGCCAGTACCCCCGGGACAGCTAATAACTATGGCTACACCTTC.